This TCR beta chain was identified in a study of long-term antiretroviral therapy in people with HIV. On the study more broadly: The earliest samples predate the 2015 immediate-ART recommendation by about a decade.

About this clone: As yet, its antigen is unknown.

Assay version v3.0 of immunoSEQ was used, and it was run at survey level. TCRdb's copy holds only in-frame clones and misses some; the assay was immunoSEQ multiplex PCR. The table lists under 13,000 clones, around 80% of them singletons. Broader study findings: The study lacked data on ART adherence, viral resistance or therapy changes.

Each donor provided at least one pre-ART PBMC sample and at least two post-ART PBMC samples. Ahead of DNA extraction, samples held about 0.95-10 million cryopreserved PBMC each. The CDR3 covers 15 residues. The V end was cut by 2 bases, the J end by 1 base, with 9 bases between. Germline lookup yields CDR1 MRHNA and CDR2 SNTAGT. The chain couples TRBV6-4 to TRBJ1-5, with D hard to call. The TCR comes from a middle-aged man with HIV. The sample in question was unsorted PBMCs, obtained 1.8 years after starting antiretroviral therapy. In DNA form, the CDR3 reads TGTGCCAGCAGTGACGGGAAGGGAAGCAATCAGCCCCAGCATTTT. It encodes CASSDGKGSNQPQHF.